The 19 T cell receptor beta chains below all came from one sample that was sequenced in a study of T cells after posttransplantation cyclophosphamide. The table came from immunoSEQ multiplex PCR; TCRdb's copy has only in-frame clones and leaves some out. The data show about 19,000 clones, roughly nine tenths seen once. Cyclophosphamide on days +3 and +4 followed busulfan-fludarabine conditioning and a marrow graft. The source was PBMCs, collected after allogeneic stem cell transplant with posttransplant cyclophosphamide. These receptors all come from a female patient aged 40 to 50 who received an allogeneic stem cell transplant from a related donor, was CMV-positive, and had no GVHD. The T cells may partly be graft donor cells.

The chain couples TRBV10-3 to TRBJ2-7, with 11 nucleotides matching TRBD2. Germline trimming cut 4 bases from V and 2 bases from J; bases unmatched to any gene: 4. The CDR3 spans 15 residues. Per germline, CDR1 ENHRY and CDR2 SYGVKD. Here the CDR3 reads CAISGGTSGPYEQYF. CDR3 in DNA: TGTGCCATCAGTGGGGGGACTAGCGGACCCTACGAGCAGTACTTC.

This chain joins TRBV7-9 and TRBJ1-1; perhaps TRBD1 as D (6 bases). This CDR3 comprises 12 residues. Trimming shortened V by 10 bases and J by 1 base, and 10 bases separated the two germline ends. The germline gives CDR1 SEHNR, CDR2 FQNEAQ (reference sequence). This chain's CDR3 is CATRGANTEAFF. In DNA, the CDR3 is TGTGCCACTCGGGGGGCGAACACTGAAGCTTTCTTT.

The CDR3 loop is CATRDSSSYEQYF. Here the CDR3 DNA reads TGTGCCACTCGGGACAGCAGCTCCTACGAGCAGTACTTC. The chain is built from TRBV6-6 and TRBJ2-7; 7 positions match TRBD1. The CDR3 contains 13 residues. V gave up 10 bases and J gave up 0 bases; unmatched junction bases: 6. Germline-derived CDR1 and CDR2 are MNHNY and SVGAGI (reference sequence).

The chain uses TRBV7-8 and TRBJ1-4; D not resolved. Germline V gene lookup returns CDR1 SGHVS and CDR2 FQNEAQ. CDR3 size: 15 residues. V lost 3 bases, J lost 0 bases, and 8 bases lay in between. CDR3 in amino acids: CASSFLSTTNEKLFF. The DNA of the CDR3 is TGTGCCAGCAGCTTCCTCAGTACAACTAATGAAAAACTGTTTTTT.

This chain links TRBV7-9 with TRBJ2-7; TRBD1 agrees at 12 bases. The germline V gene encodes CDR1 SEHNR and CDR2 FQNEAQ (reference sequence). J gave up 3 bases and V 5 bases, and 11 bases lay outside the gene matches. This CDR3 region has 17 residues. This chain's CDR3 is CASSRGQGAFQDYEQYF. Here the CDR3 DNA reads TGTGCCAGCAGCAGGGGACAGGGGGCGTTTCAGGACTACGAGCAGTACTTC.

The V gene is TRBV21-1, the J gene TRBJ1-5; the table assigns TRBD1, which was not confirmed against the DNA. TRBV21-1 is a recognized pseudogene. This CDR3 comprises 16 residues. The CDR3 sequence is CASSKRDRESDQPQHF. In nucleotides, the CDR3 is TGTGCCAGCAGCAAACGGGACAGGGAAAGCGATCAGCCCCAGCATTTT.

A few counts support this clone. The genes are TRBV5-5 and TRBJ2-2, with no clear D. Between the trimmed V and J ends, which lost 6 bases and 5 bases, there was a span of 23 bases. Germline-derived CDR1 and CDR2 are SGHKS and YYEKEE (reference sequence). This CDR3 region has 17 residues. The CDR3 DNA reads as TGTGCCAGCACCCCGGTCGGGTTCCGGATGAGTACCGGGGAGCTGTTTTTT. This encodes CASTPVGFRMSTGELFF.

The V and J genes are TRBV15 and TRBJ2-1; 11 bases agree with TRBD2. Germline-derived CDR1 and CDR2 are LNHNV and YYDKDF (reference sequence). CDR3 size: 17 residues. J was trimmed by 4 bases and V by 1 base; bases with no gene match: 6. The CDR3 DNA is TGTGCCACCAGCAGAGTGGGACTAGCGGTTACTTACAATGAGCAGTTCTTC. It encodes CATSRVGLAVTYNEQFF. Based on the CDR3 plus reference TRBV15 and TRBJ2-1, the full variable domain is DAMVIQNPRYQVTQFGKPVTLSCSQTLNHNVMYWYQQKSSQAPKLLFHYYDKDFNNEADTPDNFQSRRPNTSFCFLDIRSPGLGDTAMYLCATSRVGLAVTYNEQFFGPGTRLTVL.

CDR3 nucleotide sequence: TGTGCCTGGAGGGGCGCGACCGCCTACGAGCAGTACTTC. This codes for CAWRGATAYEQYF. The chain recombines TRBV30 with TRBJ2-7; the D is unclear. This CDR3 comprises 13 residues. Germline CDR1 reads GTSNPN; CDR2 reads SVGIG (reference sequence). The V end lost 3 bases, the J end lost 2 bases, and 11 bases lay between the germline ends.

This clone appeared a single time. V is TRBV27 and J is TRBJ2-3; 10 bases align to TRBD2. CDR3 length: 16 amino acids. CDR1 and CDR2 (germline): MNHEY, SMNVEV (reference sequence). V dropped 7 bases and J dropped 1; count of bases not matched to a gene: 8. Written as DNA, the CDR3 is TGTGCCAGCACTCTAGGGGGGACTAGCGGCACAGATACGCAGTATTTT. As protein: CASTLGGTSGTDTQYF.

V is TRBV4-2 and J is TRBJ2-7, with D maybe TRBD1 (5 bases). V was shortened by 1 base and J by 3 bases, with 13 bases between the two germline ends. The CDR3 is 15 amino acids. Germline CDR1 LGHNA, CDR2 YNFKEQ. CDR3 amino acids: CASSQVIRVNYEQYF. The CDR3 DNA sequence: TGTGCCAGCAGCCAAGTTATCAGGGTAAACTACGAGCAGTACTTC.

This chain's CDR3 is CASSRGLAGPYEQYF. The CDR3, as DNA: TGTGCCAGCAGCCGTGGACTAGCGGGACCGTACGAGCAGTACTTC. This sequence joins TRBV7-9 and TRBJ2-7, with TRBD2 matching over 12 bases. Germline V gives CDR1 SEHNR, CDR2 FQNEAQ (reference sequence). There are 15 residues in the CDR3. Trimming removed 5 bases from V and 4 bases from J; junction bases left unmatched: 6.

This clone appeared a single time. The rearrangement uses TRBV29-1 and TRBJ2-7; 7 nucleotides line up with TRBD1. CDR3 size: 12 residues. CDR1 is SQVTM and CDR2 is ANQGSEA in the germline V gene. With 4 bases clipped from V and 1 base from J, the junction kept 1 base outside the gene matches. CDR3 DNA: TGCAGCGTTGCAGGGGGTTCCTACGAGCAGTACTTC. Its protein is CSVAGGSYEQYF.

The chain carries TRBV28 and TRBJ2-3; weak D call: TRBD2 (5 bases). Germline CDR1 reads MDHEN; CDR2 reads SYDVKM. V was trimmed by 7 bases and J by 0 bases, leaving 17 bases between them. The CDR3 runs to 16 residues. The CDR3 region is CASTPGEINSTDTQYF. In DNA, the CDR3 is TGTGCCAGCACCCCCGGGGAGATCAACAGCACAGATACGCAGTATTTT.

The sample holds one count of this clone. The rearrangement uses TRBV6-5 and TRBJ1-2; 7 bases are a match to TRBD1. This CDR3 has 16 residues. Germline trimming cut 4 bases from V and 4 bases from J; bases unmatched to any gene: 12. The V gene's germline CDR1 is MNHEY and CDR2 SVGAGI. This chain's CDR3 is CASSSPRTGRGYGYTF. As DNA, the CDR3 is TGTGCCAGCAGTTCCCCTAGGACAGGTCGGGGCTATGGCTACACCTTC.

The chain carries TRBV9 and TRBJ2-7; D unresolved. The V and J ends lost 4 bases and 3 bases respectively, with 11 bases between them. The V gene's germline CDR1 is SGDLS and CDR2 YYNGEE. This CDR3 region has 13 residues. The CDR3 protein is CASSSSPIYEQYF. The DNA for the CDR3 is TGTGCCAGCAGCAGCTCCCCAATCTACGAGCAGTACTTC.

The chain recombines TRBV9 with TRBJ2-1, with 9 positions matching TRBD2. V dropped 0 bases and J dropped 7; count of bases not matched to a gene: 11. This CDR3 comprises 17 residues. Germline V lookup: CDR1 SGDLS, CDR2 YYNGEE. CDR3 bases: TGTGCCAGCAGCGTAGCTTTCGGTGGACTAGCGTCTAATGAGCAGTTCTTC. This encodes CASSVAFGGLASNEQFF.

This clone was recorded once. The chain links TRBV7-2 to TRBJ1-1; D possibly corresponds to TRBD1 (5 bases). The CDR3 has 18 amino acids. Germline CDR1 reads SGHTA; CDR2 reads FQGNSA. With 5 bases removed from V and 0 bases from J, the gap between germline ends came to 22 bases. The CDR3 DNA reads TGTGCCAGCAGCCTTCCTATCACAGGCCCAAAAATGAACACTGAAGCTTTCTTT. It encodes CASSLPITGPKMNTEAFF.

V gene TRBV5-6 combines with J gene TRBJ2-1; possibly TRBD1 for D (5 bases). The V gene lost 5 bases and the J gene lost 3 bases, with 15 bases spanning the gap. CDR3 length: 15 residues. Germline-derived CDR1 and CDR2 are SGHDT and YYEEEE. As DNA, the CDR3 is TGTGCCAGCAGTTTGACAGCCCGCTTCTACAATGAGCAGTTCTTC. Its protein product is CASSLTARFYNEQFF.